Listed below are T cell receptor beta chains from one sample, sequenced in a study of human T cells and chemical hapten exposure. In TCRdb, the RACE reads were re-called with MiXCR into one record per CDR3 protein. The profile shows more than 45,000 distinct CDR3 sequences, about an eighth of them singletons. Sequencing was performed on whole blood, taken in connection with sensitization to the hapten diphenylcyclopropenone (DPC). The receptors come from a man younger than 45 with alopecia areata. Some clones in this sample may be carry-over from other donors' samples. CDR3s leave out the opening cysteine and the closing phenylalanine or tryptophan.

V: TRBV5-8
J: TRBJ1-6
CDR3: ASSLAETGGLSPLH

V: TRBV28
J: TRBJ2-1
CDR3: ASSQIAGAYNEQF

V: TRBV20-1
J: TRBJ1-1
CDR3: SAVPGQGAGTEAF

V: TRBV20-1
J: TRBJ2-3
CDR3: SATGTSGGRTDTQY

V: TRBV29-1
J: TRBJ2-7
CDR3: SVGQVSYEQY

V: TRBV20-1
J: TRBJ1-1
CDR3: SAPETGSEAF

V: TRBV6-5
J: TRBJ1-6
CDR3: ASQFGSYNSPLH

V: TRBV7-7
J: TRBJ2-2
CDR3: ASSLGQGKNTGELF

V: TRBV4-3
J: TRBJ1-5
CDR3: ASSQDVLNQPQH

V: TRBV18
J: TRBJ2-7
CDR3: ASSSMTGSTYEQY

V: TRBV6-4
J: TRBJ1-1
CDR3: ASSVSGNTEAF

V: TRBV27
J: TRBJ1-5
CDR3: ASSRRQGDQPQH

V: TRBV9
J: TRBJ2-3
CDR3: ASSVGGGPRYTDTQY

V: TRBV20-1
J: TRBJ1-6
CDR3: SPGPLH

V: TRBV4-3
J: TRBJ2-1
CDR3: ASSREDRARNEQF

V: TRBV6-2/TRBV6-3
J: TRBJ1-1
CDR3: ASSLGTVNTEAF

V: TRBV12-3/TRBV12-4
J: TRBJ1-2
CDR3: ASSESGTAYGYT

V: TRBV7-2
J: TRBJ2-7
CDR3: ASSLGRDRGSYEQY

V: TRBV7-2
J: TRBJ1-3
CDR3: ASTDPENTIY

V: TRBV6-6
J: TRBJ2-7
CDR3: ASRPGTATYEQY

V: TRBV29-1
J: TRBJ2-5
CDR3: SVERGGETQY

V: TRBV24-1
J: TRBJ2-1
CDR3: ATSDVAGTGWEQF

V: TRBV7-2
J: TRBJ1-4
CDR3: ASSPSATNEKLF

V: TRBV6-5
J: TRBJ1-1
CDR3: ASRSSGEGGEAF

V: TRBV3-1
J: TRBJ2-7
CDR3: ASSQSRALYEQY

V: TRBV29-1
J: TRBJ1-2
CDR3: SVATGSWGYT

V: TRBV18
J: TRBJ2-3
CDR3: ASSPGLYSTDTQY